What follows describes a single TCR beta chain. Its antigen is unidentified. The sample is drawn from a study of T cells in localized non-small cell lung cancer. Findings of the study overall: Because only a single region of the tumor was sequenced, heterogeneity remains possible. In uninvolved adjacent lung, T cell clonality reached its highest value, exceeding tumor.

The CDR3 extends over 15 amino acids. With 5 bases removed from V and 6 bases from J, the gap between germline ends came to 19 bases. Per germline, CDR1 SGHNT and CDR2 YENEEA. Some clones are missing from TCRdb's copy, which holds only in-frame ones; the method was immunoSEQ multiplex PCR. The sample contains about 2,000 clones, 24% of which appear only once. This TCR was sampled from a male donor aged 60 or over with stage I lung adenocarcinoma. Here the sequenced sample was normal lung tissue next to the tumor, taken before any cancer treatment. The J gene is TRBJ1-1, the V gene TRBV11-3; D ambiguous. Written as DNA, the CDR3 is TGTGCCAGCAGCCCCTACAATCAACCAGGATCTGAAGCTTTCTTT. This codes for CASSPYNQPGSEAFF.